These T cell receptor beta chains were read from a single sample in a study of shared clonotypes between healthy human individuals. The method was immunoSEQ multiplex PCR; TCRdb's version includes in-frame clones alone and lacks a portion of them. The profile shows 650,000 to 750,000 clones, roughly 70% of them singletons. Sequencing input: memory CD4+ T cells sorted from blood. Receptors originate from a woman in her 30s in good health. The CDR3 runs from the conserved cysteine through the conserved F or W. The D gene is left open where the match is weak. The size of a clone is reported for some rows only, either as once, few or many, or as a class for expanded clones.

j_call cdr3_length v_call d_call clone_size cdr3_nt cdr3_aa
TRBJ2-3 14 TRBV6-6 NA few TGTGCCAGCAGTTACGGGCGGAGCACAGATACGCAGTATTTT CASSYGRSTDTQYF
TRBJ2-1 15 TRBV10-2 TRBD2 NA TGCGCCAGCAGTGAGATAGCGGGGAGGGAAAATGAGCAGTTCTTC CASSEIAGRENEQFF
TRBJ2-6 15 TRBV19 NA few TGTGCCAGTAGTAGACGCGGGCCTGGGGCCAACGTCCTGACTTTC CASSRRGPGANVLTF
TRBJ2-3 17 TRBV5-1 TRBD2 NA TGCGCCAGCAGCTTGGAGAGGCCAGCGGGAATGACAGATACGCAGTATTTT CASSLERPAGMTDTQYF
TRBJ2-7 15 TRBV28 NA NA TGTGCCAGCAGTGAGACCCGGGACACGTTCTACGAGCAGTACTTC CASSETRDTFYEQYF
TRBJ2-3 14 TRBV5-6 NA NA TGTGCCAGCAGTCTCCAGGCGGTCACAGATACGCAGTATTTT CASSLQAVTDTQYF
TRBJ2-2 14 TRBV6-1 NA NA TGTGCCAGCGTGACTATCGCGAACACCGGGGAGCTGTTTTTT CASVTIANTGELFF
TRBJ2-2 17 TRBV19 NA NA TGTGCCAGTAGTCCCCATTCGGCGGTTGCTGGGACCGGGGAGCTGTTTTTT CASSPHSAVAGTGELFF
TRBJ1-5 17 TRBV19 NA NA TGTGCCAGTAGTATCTCCGGACCCCGGGCGGGTAAACAGCCCCAGCATTTT CASSISGPRAGKQPQHF
TRBJ2-5 13 TRBV7-2 NA NA TGTGCCAGCAGCTTATCAGGCTCAGAGACCCAGTACTTC CASSLSGSETQYF
TRBJ1-2 15 TRBV19 NA NA TGTGCCAGTAGTATTCCGGCCCCCCGAGCAGATGGCTACACCTTC CASSIPAPRADGYTF
TRBJ2-3 16 TRBV6-6 TRBD1 NA TGTGCCAGCAGTTATTTTACAGGGGCTGGCACAGATACGCAGTATTTT CASSYFTGAGTDTQYF
TRBJ2-1 12 TRBV14 NA once TGTGCCAGCAGCCAGTCAGGAGTTGAGCAGTTCTTC CASSQSGVEQFF
TRBJ2-3 11 TRBV20-1 NA NA TGCAGGAGCGGAAACACAGATACGCAGTATTTT CRSGNTDTQYF
TRBJ1-1 12 TRBV30 NA NA TGTGCCTGGGGACGGAGGAACACTGAAGCTTTCTTT CAWGRRNTEAFF
TRBJ2-1 14 TRBV4-2 NA NA TGTGCCAGCAGCCAAGACTGGGGAGCCGATGAGCAGTTCTTC CASSQDWGADEQFF
TRBJ2-7 14 TRBV6-1 NA NA TGTGCCAGCAGTCTCCTGCGGGGTGCCTACGAGCAGTACTTC CASSLLRGAYEQYF
TRBJ2-5 14 TRBV15 NA once TGTGCCACCGCCGGGAGCCCTTTTCAAGAGACCCAGTACTTC CATAGSPFQETQYF
TRBJ2-2 14 TRBV28 NA NA TGTGCCAGCAGTTCCCTGATATACACCGGGGAGCTGTTTTTT CASSSLIYTGELFF
TRBJ1-5 15 TRBV2 NA NA TGTGCCAGCAAACGGGACGGAACAAGCAATCAGCCCCAGCATTTT CASKRDGTSNQPQHF
TRBJ1-2 14 TRBV6-6 NA NA TGTGCCAGCAGCTTCTTGAAGGAGGCCTATGGCTACACCTTC CASSFLKEAYGYTF
TRBJ2-7 15 TRBV7-2 TRBD2 NA TGTGCCAGCAGCTTCGGGGGGGAGGCTTCCTACGAGCAGTACTTC CASSFGGEASYEQYF
TRBJ2-3 16 TRBV9 NA few TGTGCCAGCAGTACCTATAGACAGGTCAGGCCAGATACGCAGTATTTT CASSTYRQVRPDTQYF
TRBJ1-4 15 TRBV15 TRBD1 NA TGTGCCACCAGCAGACCGGGACAGCAAAATGAAAAACTGTTTTTT CATSRPGQQNEKLFF
TRBJ2-1 15 TRBV7-2 TRBD2 few TGTGCCAGCAGCTCCGGGACTAGCGGGAGTGAATCCGAGTTCTTC CASSSGTSGSESEFF
TRBJ2-7 15 TRBV5-8 NA NA TGTGCCAGCAGCACCAGGACAGGTGGGGAGGACGAGCAGTACTTC CASSTRTGGEDEQYF
TRBJ2-1 18 TRBV14 TRBD2 once TGTGCCAGCAGTCCCGGGACTAGCGGGAGTGGATCCTACAATGAGCAGTTCTTC CASSPGTSGSGSYNEQFF
TRBJ2-3 15 TRBV2 NA few TGTGCCAGCAGCGAGATGAGGACTGGAGGGGATACGCAGTATTTT CASSEMRTGGDTQYF
TRBJ2-1 12 TRBV11-2 NA few TGTGCCAGCAGCTTTTCAGAAGCTGAGCAGTTCTTC CASSFSEAEQFF
TRBJ2-7 14 TRBV7-8 NA NA TGTGCCAGTCGGAGCAGGATGAGCTCCTACGAGCAGTACTTC CASRSRMSSYEQYF
TRBJ1-2 14 TRBV19 TRBD1 NA TGTGCCAGTAGGATCTCGACAGGGATCTATGGCTACACCTTC CASRISTGIYGYTF
TRBJ2-3 15 TRBV18 NA NA TGTGCCAGCTCACCACTCGGCAGGGGAACCGATACGCAGTATTTT CASSPLGRGTDTQYF
TRBJ2-1 13 TRBV18 TRBD2 NA TGTGCCAGCGGCATAGCGGGTTACAATGAGCAGTTCTTC CASGIAGYNEQFF
TRBJ2-6 15 TRBV27 NA NA TGTGCCAGCAGTTTTTGGGGTTCTGGGGCCAACGTCCTGACTTTC CASSFWGSGANVLTF
TRBJ2-6 16 TRBV7-8 NA few TGTGCCAGCAGCTCCAGCTCTTTCTCTGGGGCCAACGTCCTGACTTTC CASSSSSFSGANVLTF
TRBJ1-2 13 TRBV5-6 NA NA TGTGCCAGCAGCTTGGCCGGAAACTATGGCTACACCTTC CASSLAGNYGYTF
TRBJ2-7 16 TRBV13 TRBD1 NA TGTGCCAGCAGCTTAGGCAGGGGGACAGGGGGCTACGAGCAGTACTTC CASSLGRGTGGYEQYF
TRBJ2-2 14 TRBV25-1 TRBD1 NA TGTGCCAGCGGGTGGGACAGGAACACCGGGGAGCTGTTTTTT CASGWDRNTGELFF
TRBJ1-6 16 TRBV4-1 TRBD1 NA TGCGCCAGCAGCCAAGCACCGGGACAGGGGGTCTCACCCCTCCACTTT CASSQAPGQGVSPLHF
TRBJ2-1 15 TRBV28 TRBD2 NA TGTGCCAGCAGATATCGGACTAGCGGGGGCAGTGAGCAGTTCTTC CASRYRTSGGSEQFF
TRBJ1-3 14 TRBV5-1 NA NA TGCGCCAGCAGTTCAGGGACGGCTGGAAACACCATATATTTT CASSSGTAGNTIYF
TRBJ1-2 14 TRBV27 TRBD1 NA TGTGCCAGCAGTTCGGGACAGGGGCGGTATGGCTACACCTTC CASSSGQGRYGYTF
TRBJ2-7 15 TRBV7-2 NA once TGTGCCAGCAGCACCCGACAGGTCAGCTCCTACGAGCAGTACTTC CASSTRQVSSYEQYF